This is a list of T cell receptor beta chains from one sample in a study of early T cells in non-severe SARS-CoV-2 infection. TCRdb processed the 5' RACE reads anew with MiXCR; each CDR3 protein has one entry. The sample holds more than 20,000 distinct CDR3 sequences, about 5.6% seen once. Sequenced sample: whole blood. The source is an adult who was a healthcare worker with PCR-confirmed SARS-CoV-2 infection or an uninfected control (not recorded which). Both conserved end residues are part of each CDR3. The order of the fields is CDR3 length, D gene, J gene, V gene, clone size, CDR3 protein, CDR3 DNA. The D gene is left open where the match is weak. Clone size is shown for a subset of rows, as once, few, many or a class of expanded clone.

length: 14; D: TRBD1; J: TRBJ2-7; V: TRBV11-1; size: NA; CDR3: CASSLQTGGYEQYF; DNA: TGTGCCAGCAGCTTACAAACAGGGGGCTACGAGCAGTACTTC
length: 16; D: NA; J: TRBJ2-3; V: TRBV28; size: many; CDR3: CASSFGGLGHTDTQYF; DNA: TGTGCCAGCAGTTTTGGGGGGTTGGGACACACAGATACGCAGTATTTT
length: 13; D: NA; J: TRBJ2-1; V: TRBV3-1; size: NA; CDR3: CASSQDRLNEQFF; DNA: TGTGCCAGCAGCCAGGACCGGTTGAATGAGCAGTTCTTC
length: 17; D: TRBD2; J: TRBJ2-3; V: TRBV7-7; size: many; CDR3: CASSPSGLASSTDTQYF; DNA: TGTGCTAGCAGCCCATCAGGACTAGCGTCTAGCACAGATACGCAGTATTTT
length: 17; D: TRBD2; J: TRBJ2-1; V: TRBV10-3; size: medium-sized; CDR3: CAITSGGAGAPYNEQFF; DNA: TGTGCCATCACCTCGGGGGGAGCGGGAGCTCCGTACAATGAGCAGTTCTTC
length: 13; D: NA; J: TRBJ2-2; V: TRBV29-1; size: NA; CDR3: CSVQQGNTGELFF; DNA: TGCAGCGTGCAACAGGGGAACACCGGGGAGCTGTTTTTT
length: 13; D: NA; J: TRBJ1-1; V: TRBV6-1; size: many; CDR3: CASSEARGSEAFF; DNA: TGTGCCAGCAGTGAAGCGCGGGGTTCTGAAGCTTTCTTT
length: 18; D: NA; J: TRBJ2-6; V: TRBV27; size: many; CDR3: CASSFKATLLSGANVLTF; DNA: TGTGCCAGCAGTTTTAAGGCAACTCTTCTCTCTGGGGCCAACGTCCTGACTTTC
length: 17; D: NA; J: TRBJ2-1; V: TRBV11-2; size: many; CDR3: CASSHLGRQNARNEQFF; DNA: TGTGCCAGCAGCCACCTCGGGCGGCAAAACGCGAGGAATGAGCAGTTCTTC
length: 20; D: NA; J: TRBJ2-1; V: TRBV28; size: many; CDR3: CASSFSSASWRAAVGDEQFF; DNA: TGTGCCAGCAGTTTTTCAAGTGCCAGCTGGCGGGCAGCCGTTGGCGATGAGCAGTTCTTC
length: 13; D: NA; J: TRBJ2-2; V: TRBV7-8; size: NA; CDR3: CASSFSGAGELFF; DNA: TGTGCCAGCAGCTTTTCAGGGGCCGGGGAGCTGTTTTTT
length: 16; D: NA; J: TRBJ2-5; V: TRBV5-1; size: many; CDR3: CASSLVPTGMQETQYF; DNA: TGCGCCAGCAGCTTGGTTCCAACCGGCATGCAAGAGACCCAGTACTTC
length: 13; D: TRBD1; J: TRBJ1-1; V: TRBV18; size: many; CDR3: CASSRQGNTEAFF; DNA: TGTGCCAGCTCACGACAGGGGAACACTGAAGCTTTCTTT
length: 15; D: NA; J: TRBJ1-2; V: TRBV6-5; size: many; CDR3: CASSDKTGRNYGYTF; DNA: TGTGCCAGCAGTGATAAGACAGGCCGGAACTATGGCTACACCTTC
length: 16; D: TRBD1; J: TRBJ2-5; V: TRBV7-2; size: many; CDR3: CASSLVGQGEAETQYF; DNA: TGTGCCAGCAGCTTAGTGGGACAGGGGGAGGCGGAGACCCAGTACTTC
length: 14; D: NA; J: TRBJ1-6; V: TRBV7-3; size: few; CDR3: CASSLTGVNSPLHF; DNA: TGTGCCAGCAGCTTAACAGGGGTCAATTCACCCCTCCACTTT
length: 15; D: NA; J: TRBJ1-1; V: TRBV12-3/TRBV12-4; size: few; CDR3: CASSSHPDLGTEAFF; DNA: TGTGCCAGCAGTTCTCACCCGGACCTGGGGACTGAAGCTTTCTTT
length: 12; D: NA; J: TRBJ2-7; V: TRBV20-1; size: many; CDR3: CSAYRGGYEQYF; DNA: TGCAGTGCCTATAGGGGTGGCTACGAGCAGTACTTC
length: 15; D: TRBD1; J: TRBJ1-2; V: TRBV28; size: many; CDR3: CASRPGQGASYGYTF; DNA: TGTGCCAGCAGGCCGGGACAGGGGGCCAGTTATGGCTACACCTTC
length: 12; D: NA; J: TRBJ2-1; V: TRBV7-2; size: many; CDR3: CASSQQGYEQFF; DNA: TGTGCCAGCAGCCAGCAGGGGTATGAGCAGTTCTTC
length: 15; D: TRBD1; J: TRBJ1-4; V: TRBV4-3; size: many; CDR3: CASSQDKGAGEKLFF; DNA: TGCGCCAGCAGCCAAGATAAGGGGGCTGGTGAAAAACTGTTTTTT
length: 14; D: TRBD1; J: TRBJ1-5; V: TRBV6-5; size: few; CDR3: CATKDRGANQPQHF; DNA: TGTGCCACCAAGGACAGGGGGGCCAATCAGCCCCAGCATTTT
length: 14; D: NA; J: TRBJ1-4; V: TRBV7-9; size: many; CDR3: CASSYNREHEKLFF; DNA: TGTGCCAGCAGCTACAACCGGGAGCACGAAAAACTGTTTTTT
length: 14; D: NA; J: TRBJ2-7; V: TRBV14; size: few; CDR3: CASSPLRAGYEQYF; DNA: TGTGCCAGCAGCCCCCTGCGAGCAGGGTACGAGCAGTACTTC
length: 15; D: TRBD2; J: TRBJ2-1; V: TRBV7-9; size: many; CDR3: CASSLSLAGNNEQFF; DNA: TGTGCCAGCAGCTTAAGTCTAGCGGGGAACAATGAGCAGTTCTTC
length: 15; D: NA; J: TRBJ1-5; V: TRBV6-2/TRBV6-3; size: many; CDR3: CASSLPSYSNQPQHF; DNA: TGTGCCAGCAGTCTTCCTTCATATAGCAATCAGCCCCAGCATTTT
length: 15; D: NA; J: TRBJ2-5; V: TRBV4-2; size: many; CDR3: CASSQVFRDQETQYF; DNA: TGTGCCAGCAGCCAAGTTTTCCGGGACCAAGAGACCCAGTACTTC
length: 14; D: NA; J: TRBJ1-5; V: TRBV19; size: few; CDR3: CASSIVGGWQPQHF; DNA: TGTGCCAGTAGTATAGTGGGAGGTTGGCAGCCCCAGCATTTT
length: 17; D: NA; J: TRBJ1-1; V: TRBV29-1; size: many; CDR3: CSAEGTDSQPPPAEAFF; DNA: TGCAGCGCCGAGGGGACCGACAGTCAACCACCTCCCGCTGAAGCTTTCTTT
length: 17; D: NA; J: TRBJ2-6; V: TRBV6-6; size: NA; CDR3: CASSGRDMSSGANVLTF; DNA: TGTGCCAGCAGTGGGCGGGACATGAGCTCTGGGGCCAACGTCCTGACTTTC
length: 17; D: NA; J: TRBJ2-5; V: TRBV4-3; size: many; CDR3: CASSQGPGRSGGETQYF; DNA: TGCGCCAGCAGCCAAGGCCCCGGACGGTCTGGTGGAGAGACCCAGTACTTC
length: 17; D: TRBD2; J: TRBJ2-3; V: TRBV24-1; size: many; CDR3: CATSDGTSFPLTDTQYF; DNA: TGTGCCACCAGTGATGGGACTAGCTTTCCGCTAACAGATACGCAGTATTTT
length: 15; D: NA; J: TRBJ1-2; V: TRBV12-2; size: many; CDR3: CASRLAVGVRSGYTF; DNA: TGTGCAAGTCGCTTAGCAGTAGGCGTCCGTAGTGGCTACACCTTC
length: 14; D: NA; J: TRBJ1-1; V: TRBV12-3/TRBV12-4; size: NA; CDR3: CASSSLGGNTEAFF; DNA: TGTGCCAGCAGTTCCCTCGGGGGGAACACTGAAGCTTTCTTT
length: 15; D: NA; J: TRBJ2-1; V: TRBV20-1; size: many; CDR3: CSAKTAGSSYNEQFF; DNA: TGCAGTGCCAAGACAGCCGGAAGCTCCTACAATGAGCAGTTCTTC
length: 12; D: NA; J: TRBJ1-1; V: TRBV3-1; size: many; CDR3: CASSLGAMGAFF; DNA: TGTGCCAGCAGCTTAGGGGCTATGGGTGCCTTTTTT
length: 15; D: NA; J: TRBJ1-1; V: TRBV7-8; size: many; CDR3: CASSPRMFANTEAFF; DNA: TGTGCCAGCAGCCCTAGGATGTTCGCGAACACTGAAGCTTTCTTT
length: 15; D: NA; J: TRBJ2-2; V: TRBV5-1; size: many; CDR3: CASSPRTVDTGELFF; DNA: TGCGCCAGCAGCCCAAGGACGGTGGACACCGGGGAGCTGTTTTTT
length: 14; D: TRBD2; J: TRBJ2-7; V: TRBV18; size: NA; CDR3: CVSSPGTTSYEQYF; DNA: TGTGTCAGCTCCCCCGGGACTACCTCCTACGAGCAGTACTTC
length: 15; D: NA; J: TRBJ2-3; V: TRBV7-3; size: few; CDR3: CASSPTRVPGDTQYF; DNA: TGTGCCAGCAGCCCTACCAGGGTCCCGGGGGATACGCAGTATTTT
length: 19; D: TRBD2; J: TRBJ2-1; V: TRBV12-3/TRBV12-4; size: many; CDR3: CASSTRLAGPFSSYNEQFF; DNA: TGTGCCAGCAGTACACGACTAGCGGGACCCTTCAGCTCCTACAATGAGCAGTTCTTC
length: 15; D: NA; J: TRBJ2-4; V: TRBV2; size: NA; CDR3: CASKRTTLAKNIQYF; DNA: TGTGCCAGCAAGAGAACCACACTAGCCAAAAACATTCAGTACTTC
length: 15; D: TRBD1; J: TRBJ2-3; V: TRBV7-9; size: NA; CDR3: CANSKDRGLGDTQYF; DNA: TGTGCCAACAGCAAAGACAGGGGGCTCGGAGATACGCAGTATTTT
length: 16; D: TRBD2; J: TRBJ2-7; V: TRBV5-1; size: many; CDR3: CASSLAPAGGPYEQYF; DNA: TGCGCCAGCAGCTTGGCCCCAGCGGGAGGGCCTTACGAGCAGTACTTC
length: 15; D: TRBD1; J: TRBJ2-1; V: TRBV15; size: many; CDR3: CATSRGQGLRDEQFF; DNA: TGTGCCACCAGCAGAGGACAGGGGCTCCGGGATGAGCAGTTCTTC
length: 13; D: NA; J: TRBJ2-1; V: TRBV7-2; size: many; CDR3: CASSPLESNEQFF; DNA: TGTGCCAGCAGCCCGCTAGAATCCAATGAGCAGTTCTTC
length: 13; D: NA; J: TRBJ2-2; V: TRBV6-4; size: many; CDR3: CASSDSSAGELFF; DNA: TGTGCCAGCAGTGACTCGAGCGCCGGGGAGCTGTTTTTT
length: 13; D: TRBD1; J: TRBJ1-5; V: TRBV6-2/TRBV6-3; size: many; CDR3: CASRGTVNQPQHF; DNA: TGTGCCAGCAGAGGGACAGTAAATCAGCCCCAGCATTTT
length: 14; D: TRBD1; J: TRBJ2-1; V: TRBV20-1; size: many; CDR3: CSALPGGAYNEQFF; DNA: TGCAGTGCTTTACCAGGGGGCGCGTACAATGAGCAGTTCTTC
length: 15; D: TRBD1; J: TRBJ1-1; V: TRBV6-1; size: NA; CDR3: CASSEAGTGGTEAFF; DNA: TGTGCCAGCAGTGAAGCGGGGACAGGGGGCACTGAAGCTTTCTTT
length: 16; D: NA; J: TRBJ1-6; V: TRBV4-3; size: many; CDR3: CASSQDAAPGFKPLHF; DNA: TGCGCCAGCAGCCAAGATGCCGCCCCCGGATTCAAACCCCTCCACTTT
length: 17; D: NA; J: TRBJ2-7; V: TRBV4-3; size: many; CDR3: CASSQDLGGDPFREQYF; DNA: TGCGCCAGCAGCCAAGATCTGGGCGGGGACCCCTTCAGGGAGCAGTACTTC
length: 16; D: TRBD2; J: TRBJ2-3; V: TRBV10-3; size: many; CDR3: CAISDQWGGSTDTQYF; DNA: TGTGCCATCAGTGATCAATGGGGGGGGAGCACAGATACGCAGTATTTT
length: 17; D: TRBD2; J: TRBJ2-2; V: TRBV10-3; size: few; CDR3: CAISEGRLAGQTGELFF; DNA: TGTGCCATCAGTGAAGGTAGACTAGCGGGACAGACCGGGGAGCTGTTTTTT